The source of this T cell receptor (beta chain) is a study of cytomegalovirus exposure and HLA in healthy donors (dated by TCRdb to about 2017). Looking at the study overall: In an earlier analysis of 450 to 750 of the donors, 250 to 350 Gb of sequence data and 90 million to 120 million unique TCR beta sequences from 180 million or so T cells were reported. Besides the first cohort of more than 650 subjects, a separate validation cohort made up of 120 different subjects was used. The study aimed to test whether cataloging public T cell receptors could reveal signatures of past pathogen exposure. The study profiled the T cell repertoires of 500 to 800 subjects by immunosequencing and related them to cytomegalovirus serostatus. Every discovery cohort repertoire had been produced on one sequencing platform. An early release that covered some 630 HLA-typed donors contained approximately 320 gigabases of sequencing data and around 85 million unique TCR sequences. To decide whether each TCR beta V gene segment behaved as functional or pseudogenic, an earlier analysis of approximately 600 of the donors relied on high-throughput TCR beta sequencing. Alongside the repertoire data, information on donor age, sex, ethnicity and CMV serostatus was compiled. High-throughput TCR immunosequencing, statistical association of individual TCRs with disease status, and machine learning were combined to predict cytomegalovirus infection status. Genome-wide SNP genotypes for about 60% of the roughly 670 donors were used in a later genetic analysis, which treated that subset as a discovery cohort. In the later analysis, no new phenotypic data were used to find candidate immune exposures; instead, reliance was placed on TCR beta sequences and their occurrence across donors. Across some 400 genotyped donors of the cohort, an average of about 240,000 unique TCR beta nucleotide sequences per donor were sequenced, and approximately 17% of those sequences were non-productive. A later analysis re-analyzed previously published TCR beta repertoires from roughly 690 donors and added high-resolution HLA genotyping to study TCR occurrence patterns. A few DR-DQ haplotypes were treated as single units for association and clustering because of strong linkage in the cohort. Typing coverage differed by locus: A, B, C, DRB1 and DQB1 were typed in about 629-630 donors, DQA1 in roughly 510, DPA1 in 600 to 610, and DPB1 in just under 480. Among the roughly 400 genotyped donors, under 90% belonged to the genetic ancestry cluster associated with self-reported Caucasian donors. HLA typing included class I and class II loci at four-digit resolution.

The library came from the immunoSEQ multiplex PCR assay. A mixture of 60 forward primers for TCR Vbeta segments and 13 reverse primers for TCR Jbeta segments was used in the multiplex PCR. A multiplex PCR assay on genomic DNA amplified the CDR3 region of rearranged TCR beta genes. Amplified TCR beta libraries were sequenced as 87-base-pair reads on the Illumina HiSeq System. The study's own analysis went as follows. Across the 500 to 850 repertoires, a later analysis counted approximately 75 million unique TCR beta chains, approximately 12 million of which were shared by at least two donors. Raw reads were error-corrected and collapsed into unique sequences with a nearest-neighbor algorithm that merged closely related sequences to remove PCR and sequencing errors. Alignment of CDR3 sequences to IMGT reference sequences was used to assign V, D and J gene segments. For a sequence to be retained, a match of at least six nucleotides to both a V gene segment and a J gene segment was required. Rearrangements were called productive when the CDR3 lacked stop codons and stayed in frame with V and J; all others were non-productive. CDR3 was defined by IMGT convention, running from the second conserved V-encoded cysteine to the conserved J-encoded phenylalanine. In an earlier analysis of around 640 of the donors, sequences lacking an unambiguous match to a single V gene segment were excluded. In an earlier analysis of some 590 of the donors, a V segment was called functional when productive rearrangements were above 56.7%, and segregating when the standard deviation between donors exceeded 5%. A statistical classification framework was built to diagnose cytomegalovirus status from the catalog of TCR beta chain sequences. A later analysis assigned V and J genes by comparing TCR nucleotide sequences with IMGT/GENE-DB human TR gene sequences. Using the TCRdist pipeline, a later analysis assigned CDR3 sequences along with most-parsimonious VDJ recombination scenarios. In a later analysis, every TCR beta chain was defined by the combination of its CDR3 amino acid sequence and its V-gene family, and reads without a unique V-gene family were dropped. As a way to deal with suspected cross-contamination and a sequencing artifact, a later analysis dropped approximately 590 nucleotide sequences that were highly shared and had low generation probability. In a later analysis, a clonal expansion index was calculated for each public chain from normalized within-repertoire ranks of inferred template counts. In a later analysis, generation probabilities were computed using a VDJ recombination model fitted to out-of-frame rearrangements, and the results were checked against IGoR. In a later analysis, hypergeometric tests were used to score TCR-TCR, TCR-HLA and TCR-CMV co-occurrence, with a repertoire-size bias correction applied to TCR pairs. A later analysis estimated false discovery rates by permuting HLA or CMV assignments 20 times. In a later analysis, co-occurring TCRs were grouped with DBSCAN, and TCRdist sequence similarity was added when clustering was performed within HLA-allele-positive subsets. Repertoires with fewer than 30,000 or more than 120,000 public chains were left out of co-occurrence clustering, as were five repertoires with anomalous nucleotide sharing. Drawn from immuneACCESS, this table holds only the in-frame rearrangements with V and J called that TCRdb kept. Clones are partly lost; checked studies trace under half to an unresolved V gene and leave the rest unexplained. V and J calls and clone size are copied from that table; D and trimming were computed from the DNA. The sample table contains 160,000 or so clones; only one count was recorded for roughly 76% of them. 4.9% of the sample goes to the ten largest clones.

As concerns this clone: What antigen it recognizes has not been identified. No much larger clone exists at a distance of one base, and base qualities are not known.

The research as a whole found: Roughly uniform sequencing depth across donors was assumed in presence/absence analyses, although this assumption may not hold. In an earlier analysis of some 540 of the donors, most TCR beta V segments appeared in productive rearrangements about 87% or about 30% of the time, broadly matching IMGT annotations. A later genetic analysis reported fewer N-insertions in productive TCRs among donors in an Asian-associated ancestry cluster than the approximately 700-donor mean. Compared with equally common non-associated chains, HLA-associated TCR beta chains in a later analysis were more clonally expanded and had lower generation probabilities. HLA typing was unavailable for some donors at each locus, so association tests used only the typed subset. The study listed 150 to 200 TCR beta chains as associated with cytomegalovirus. The authors suggested that the approach could potentially be generalized to other disease states and immunological phenotypes. A further reported finding was that TCR beta sequences accurately predicted the HLA-A and HLA-B alleles for most subjects in the first cohort. Linkage disequilibrium might explain the correlated functional status among segregating V segments, but an unknown experimental factor could not be excluded. This cohort had only TCR beta chains sequenced, and the lack of alpha or paired-chain data limited which features could be detected. CMV serostatus was the only immune exposure information available for the cohort. A few of the identified cytomegalovirus-associated TCR beta chains were confirmed in vitro to be specific for cytomegalovirus antigens. The earlier analysis of about 600 of the donors excluded roughly 17 rarely observed V segments, including chromosome 9 orphons, because counts were too low. In a later analysis, the rate of TCR association differed among HLA loci, with DRB1 alleles having the most associated TCRs and HLA-C alleles having the fewest. A cluster of highly shared sequence variants was judged likely to be a technical artifact of the sequencing pipeline. At a false discovery rate of 0.05, a later analysis linked fewer than 20,000 TCR beta sequences to specific HLA alleles. When HLA alleles, especially DR and DQ, strongly co-occurred, TCR associations were difficult to assign to individual alleles. The classifier was reported to diagnose cytomegalovirus status with high specificity and sensitivity in both the original and validation cohorts. Across donors, most TCR sequences were observed very rarely, whereas some public TCRs were present in many individuals. An association between a missense DCLRE1C variant and V-gene and J-gene trimming of TCR beta chains was found in a later genetic analysis and replicated in an independent cohort. Because the 87-base-pair reads could not distinguish some IMGT-functional V segments, including TRBV6-2 and TRBV6-3, those segments were excluded. Several of the top co-occurrence clusters appeared to be linked to parvovirus B19, influenza, CMV and Epstein-Barr virus, according to a later analysis. Most CMV-associated TCR beta chains appeared to be HLA-restricted in a later analysis, and the HLA associations seemed to be driven largely by CMV exposure.

Taken from cysteine to phenylalanine, the CDR3 has 9 residues. Of the read, only the CDR3 DNA is kept; its 27 bases are in frame from base 1. CDR1 and CDR2 were assigned from the germline V gene (reference sequence) as GTSNPN and SVGIG. The V end gives up 7 bases and the J end 11 bases, leaving 3 bases in the junction not matched to a gene. The cohort comprised hundreds of healthy bone marrow donors. All cohort members were sampled while nominally healthy, although unrecorded immune exposures were likely present. The donor tested CMV seropositive and was one of the 289 seropositive cohort members. Every donor gave a peripheral blood sample, and the peripheral blood mononuclear cells from that sample were used for TCR beta sequencing. Genomic DNA was extracted from the blood cell samples with the Qiagen DNeasy Blood Extraction Kit.

Sequenced input: PBMCs. The rearranged segments are TRBV30 and TRBJ2-7; 9 middle bases align to TRBD2. The TCR sequence derives from a woman between 18 and 30 years old in good health and CMV-seropositive. The CDR3 sequence is CAFQRGEYF. The DNA reads TGTGCCTTCCAGCGGGGGGAGTACTTC.